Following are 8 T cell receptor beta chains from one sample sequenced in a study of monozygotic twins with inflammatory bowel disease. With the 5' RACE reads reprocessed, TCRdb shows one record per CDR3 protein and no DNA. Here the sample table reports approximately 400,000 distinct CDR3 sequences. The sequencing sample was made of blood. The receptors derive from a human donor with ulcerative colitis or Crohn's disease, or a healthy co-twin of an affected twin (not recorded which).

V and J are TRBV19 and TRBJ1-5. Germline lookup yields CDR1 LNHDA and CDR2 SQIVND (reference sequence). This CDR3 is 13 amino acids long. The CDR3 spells CASQLRGNQPQHF. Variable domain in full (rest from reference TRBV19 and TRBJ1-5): DGGITQSPKYLFRKEGQNVTLSCEQNLNHDAMYWYRQDPGQGLRLIYYSQIVNDFQKGDIAEGYSVSREKKESFPLTVTSAQKNPTAFYLCASQLRGNQPQHFGDGTRLSIL.

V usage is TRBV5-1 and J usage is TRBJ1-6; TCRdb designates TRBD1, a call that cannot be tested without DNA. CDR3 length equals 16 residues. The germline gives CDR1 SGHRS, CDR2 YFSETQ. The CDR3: CASSIYRQGGNSPLHF.

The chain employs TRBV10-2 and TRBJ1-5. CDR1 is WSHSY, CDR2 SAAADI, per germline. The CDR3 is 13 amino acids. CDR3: CASSESLTKPQHF.

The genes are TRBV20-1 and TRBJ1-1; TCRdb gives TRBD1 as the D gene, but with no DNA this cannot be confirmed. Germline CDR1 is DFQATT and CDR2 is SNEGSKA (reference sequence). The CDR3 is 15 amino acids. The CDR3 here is CSARDGRQGTTEAFF.

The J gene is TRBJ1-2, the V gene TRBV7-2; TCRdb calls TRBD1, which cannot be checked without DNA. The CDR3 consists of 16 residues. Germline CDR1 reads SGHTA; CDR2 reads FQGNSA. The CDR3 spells CASSPPGQAFRYGYTF.

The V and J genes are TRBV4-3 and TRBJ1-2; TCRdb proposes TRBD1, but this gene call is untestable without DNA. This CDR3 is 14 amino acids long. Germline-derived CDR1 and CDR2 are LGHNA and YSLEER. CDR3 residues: CASSQEAQGAGYTF.

The CDR3 reads CASSIEGRGGLNQPQHF. The chain couples TRBV19 to TRBJ1-5; with no DNA, the TCRdb D assignment of TRBD1 cannot be verified. CDR1 and CDR2 (germline): LNHDA, SQIVND (reference sequence). The CDR3 spans 17 residues.

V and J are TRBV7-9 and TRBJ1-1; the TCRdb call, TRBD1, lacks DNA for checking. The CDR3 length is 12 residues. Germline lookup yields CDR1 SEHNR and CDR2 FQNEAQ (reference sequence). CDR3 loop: CASSLSAREAFF. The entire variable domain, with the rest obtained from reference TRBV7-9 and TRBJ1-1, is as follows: DTGVSQNPRHKITKRGQNVTFRCDPISEHNRLYWYRQTLGQGPEFLTYFQNEAQLEKSRLLSDRFSAERPKGSFSTLEIQRTEQGDSAMYLCASSLSAREAFFGQGTRLTVV.